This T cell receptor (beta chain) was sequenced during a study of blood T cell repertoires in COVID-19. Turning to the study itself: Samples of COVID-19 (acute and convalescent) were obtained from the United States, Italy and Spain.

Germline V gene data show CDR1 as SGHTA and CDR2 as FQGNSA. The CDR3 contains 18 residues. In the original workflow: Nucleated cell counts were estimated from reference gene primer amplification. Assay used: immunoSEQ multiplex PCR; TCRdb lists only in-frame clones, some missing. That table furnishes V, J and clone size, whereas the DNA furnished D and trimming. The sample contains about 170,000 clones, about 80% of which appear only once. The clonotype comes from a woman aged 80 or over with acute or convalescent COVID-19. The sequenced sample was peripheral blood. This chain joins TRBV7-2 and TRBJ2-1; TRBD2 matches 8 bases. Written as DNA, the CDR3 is TGTGCTCCCAGCTCATCAAACGGGAGGGCCGATAGGGACAATGAGCAGTTCTTC. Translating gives CAPSSSNGRADRDNEQFF.